This T cell receptor (beta chain) stems from a study of T-cell memory formation after mild COVID-19. Findings and limits, study-wide: Of the contracting clones, CD4+ ones lay mainly in CM and EM, and CD8+ ones in EMRA. Balance between CD4 and CD8 was seen in clones contracting day 15 to 85, and a CD4+ lean was seen in later expanders.

The 5'RACE method, run with constant-segment primers, produced TCR alpha and TCR beta cDNA libraries (carrying sample barcodes and UMIs). TCRdb ran MiXCR on the 5' RACE reads and lists one entry per CDR3 protein. Among fewer than 450,000 distinct CDR3 sequences, 20% to 25% were seen once, and the ten largest hold 7.5% to 10%. This clonotype was seen repeatedly, ten times or more. The target antigen is unknown. Germline lookup yields CDR1 MNHEY and CDR2 SVGEGT. The CDR3 has 13 amino acids. V was pared by 11 bases and J by 7 bases, with 18 bases between. This TCR was recovered from an adult woman who had mild COVID-19 (a few samples of this study predate the infection). Cell type and time point are not known. Specimen: PBMCs or a T cell subset sorted from them (not recorded which). The chain joins TRBV6-2 or TRBV6-3 to TRBJ1-5, with TRBD1 as a possible D gene (6 bases). In DNA form, the CDR3 reads TGTGCCCACGCGCCACAGGGAACCCAGCCCCAGCATTTT. The encoded protein is CAHAPQGTQPQHF.